This entry features one T cell receptor beta chain sequence. Generated by immunoSEQ multiplex PCR, the TCRdb table keeps only in-frame clones and is missing some. Among 40,000 to 65,000 clones listed, 70% to 85% were seen once. Germline V gene lookup returns CDR1 MNHNS and CDR2 SASEGT. The CDR3 loop spans 19 amino acids. Deletions cut 2 bases from V and 0 bases from J, with 21 bases between. This sample was taken from a study of T cell clones after liver transplantation. The chain carries TRBV6-1 and TRBJ2-3, with D possibly matching TRBD2 (7 bases). Sequenced material: CD4+ T cells from blood, taken before liver transplant. The sequence was obtained from a human donor who received a liver transplant. The CDR3 DNA reads as TGTGCCAGCAGTGAACAGGGTGGGGGGGGCATTGGGAGCACAGATACGCAGTATTTT. It specifies CASSEQGGGGIGSTDTQYF.